The rows below give T cell receptor beta chains drawn from one sample of a study of CD8 T cells in Susac syndrome. MiXCR, run by TCRdb on the immunoSEQ multiplex PCR reads, gives a single entry per CDR3 protein. Among about 180,000 distinct CDR3 sequences listed, approximately 95% were seen once. The sequencing input was CD8+ T cells from PBMCs. These receptors all stem from a human donor with multiple sclerosis. CDR3s include the opening cysteine and the closing phenylalanine or tryptophan. Fields, in order: V gene, J gene, D gene, clone size, CDR3 DNA, CDR3 protein. D genes are given only for firm matches. A row's size may be missing; if present it is once, few, many or a size class.

V: TRBV4-1
J: TRBJ2-1
D: TRBD2
size: NA
DNA: TGCGCCAGCAGCCAAGCTAGCGGGGGTTACAATGAGCAGTTCTTC
CDR3: CASSQASGGYNEQFF

V: TRBV3-1
J: TRBJ2-3
D: NA
size: NA
DNA: TGTGCCAGCAGCCAAGTCGCATCGATGACAGATACGCAGTATTTT
CDR3: CASSQVASMTDTQYF

V: TRBV20-1
J: TRBJ1-2
D: NA
size: NA
DNA: TGCAGTGCCCACACAATCAGGGACTACTATGGCTACACCTTC
CDR3: CSAHTIRDYYGYTF

V: TRBV7-3
J: TRBJ2-7
D: NA
size: NA
DNA: TGTGCCAGCATCGCTGGTGCTACGCGGTACTTC
CDR3: CASIAGATRYF

V: TRBV7-2
J: TRBJ2-7
D: TRBD2
size: NA
DNA: TGTGCCAGCAGTCCTAGCGGGGGTGTCCTCGAGCAGTACTTC
CDR3: CASSPSGGVLEQYF

V: TRBV7-9
J: TRBJ2-7
D: NA
size: NA
DNA: TGTGCCAGCAGCTCGGGGAGCTTCTACGAGCAGTACTTC
CDR3: CASSSGSFYEQYF

V: TRBV7-9
J: TRBJ2-1
D: TRBD2
size: NA
DNA: TGTGCCACCCGGGGGGAGGCCAATGAGCAGTTCTTC
CDR3: CATRGEANEQFF

V: TRBV9
J: TRBJ1-1
D: NA
size: NA
DNA: TGTGCCAGCAGGGCTGACAGCGGCTATGGGAACACTGAAGCTTTCTTT
CDR3: CASRADSGYGNTEAFF

V: TRBV9
J: TRBJ2-5
D: NA
size: NA
DNA: TGTGCCAGCAGCGAACGGGACACCGGAGAGACCCAGTACTTC
CDR3: CASSERDTGETQYF

V: TRBV20-1
J: TRBJ1-2
D: TRBD1
size: NA
DNA: TGCAGTGCTAGCGGGACAGGGGGCGACTATGGCTACACCTTC
CDR3: CSASGTGGDYGYTF

V: TRBV4-1
J: TRBJ2-3
D: NA
size: NA
DNA: TGCGCCAGCAGCCAAGAGCTGTTTACGCAGTATTTT
CDR3: CASSQELFTQYF

V: TRBV11-1
J: TRBJ2-7
D: NA
size: NA
DNA: TGTGCCAGCAGCTTAGCTGCGACGAGCGAGCAGTACTTC
CDR3: CASSLAATSEQYF

V: TRBV10-3
J: TRBJ1-1
D: NA
size: NA
DNA: TGTGCCATCAGTGAGCCGGGGGGGATGAACACTGAAGCTTTCTTT
CDR3: CAISEPGGMNTEAFF

V: TRBV5-1
J: TRBJ1-1
D: NA
size: NA
DNA: TGCGCCAGCAGCTCCTACCACGAGACCCTGAACACTGAAGCTTTCTTT
CDR3: CASSSYHETLNTEAFF

V: TRBV12-3/TRBV12-4
J: TRBJ2-3
D: TRBD2
size: NA
DNA: TGTGCCAGCAGTGGGCTAGCGGGAGTCCCCGTTACGCAGTATTTT
CDR3: CASSGLAGVPVTQYF

V: TRBV27
J: TRBJ2-7
D: TRBD2
size: NA
DNA: TGTGCCAGCAGTGTCGGGACTAGCGGGAGCTACGAGCAGTACTTC
CDR3: CASSVGTSGSYEQYF

V: TRBV14
J: TRBJ2-5
D: NA
size: NA
DNA: TGTGCCAGCAGCCAAGAAGTGAGGGGGATTGAGACCCAGTACTTC
CDR3: CASSQEVRGIETQYF

V: TRBV30
J: TRBJ2-1
D: NA
size: NA
DNA: TGTGCCTGGAGTGTACGACCAACCTACAATGAGCAGTTCTTC
CDR3: CAWSVRPTYNEQFF

V: TRBV11-2
J: TRBJ2-7
D: TRBD2
size: NA
DNA: TGTGCCAGCAGCTTAGAATTTAGCGGGAGCTACGAGCAGTACTTC
CDR3: CASSLEFSGSYEQYF

V: TRBV3-1
J: TRBJ1-1
D: NA
size: NA
DNA: TGTGCCAGCAGCCAAGATCGATTGGGGAACACTGAAGCTTTCTTT
CDR3: CASSQDRLGNTEAFF

V: TRBV29-1
J: TRBJ2-2
D: NA
size: NA
DNA: TGCAGCGTGGTGACTAGTACCGGGGAGCTGTTTTTT
CDR3: CSVVTSTGELFF

V: TRBV29-1
J: TRBJ2-7
D: NA
size: NA
DNA: TGCAGCGCTGGGACCGACGAGCAGTACTTC
CDR3: CSAGTDEQYF

V: TRBV23-1
J: TRBJ2-3
D: NA
size: NA
DNA: TGCGCCAGCAGTCAGGGGGACACAGATACGCAGTATTTT
CDR3: CASSQGDTDTQYF

V: TRBV9
J: TRBJ1-2
D: NA
size: NA
DNA: TGTGCCAGCATGTCGATTAACTATGGCTACACCTTC
CDR3: CASMSINYGYTF

V: TRBV19
J: TRBJ2-1
D: TRBD2
size: once
DNA: TGTGCCAGTAGTATCGATATGGGACTAGCGGGGGAGCAGTTCTTC
CDR3: CASSIDMGLAGEQFF

V: TRBV29-1
J: TRBJ1-1
D: NA
size: NA
DNA: TGCAGCGTTGAAGATGGTTACCCTGAAGCTTTCTTT
CDR3: CSVEDGYPEAFF

V: TRBV7-9
J: TRBJ1-1
D: NA
size: NA
DNA: TGTGCCAGCAGCCCTCTCGGGGGGCGAGGGACTGAAGCTTTCTTT
CDR3: CASSPLGGRGTEAFF

V: TRBV5-1
J: TRBJ2-7
D: NA
size: once
DNA: TGCGCCAGCAGCATTTGGGACTCCTACGAGCAGTACTTC
CDR3: CASSIWDSYEQYF

V: TRBV5-1
J: TRBJ1-6
D: NA
size: NA
DNA: TGCGCCAGCAGCTTGAGGCCAGGGACACCAAATTCACCCCTCCACTTT
CDR3: CASSLRPGTPNSPLHF

V: TRBV5-6
J: TRBJ2-7
D: TRBD1
size: NA
DNA: TGTGCCAGCAGCTTGGTAGGGACAGGTTGGTCCTACGAGCAGTACTTC
CDR3: CASSLVGTGWSYEQYF

V: TRBV30
J: TRBJ1-2
D: TRBD1
size: NA
DNA: TGTGCCCGCCCACTTGGACAGGGACCCAACTATGGCTACACCTTC
CDR3: CARPLGQGPNYGYTF

V: TRBV4-1
J: TRBJ2-1
D: NA
size: once
DNA: TGCGCCAGCAGTCGGATCGAAAATGAGCAGTTCTTC
CDR3: CASSRIENEQFF

V: TRBV27
J: TRBJ2-3
D: NA
size: NA
DNA: TGTGCCAGCAGTCCCTACCTCGGGGTGCGGCTGAGCACAGATACGCAGTATTTT
CDR3: CASSPYLGVRLSTDTQYF

V: TRBV23-1
J: TRBJ1-2
D: NA
size: once
DNA: TGCGCCAGCAGTCACCTTAGACAGGTAGGGGGCTACACCTTC
CDR3: CASSHLRQVGGYTF

V: TRBV30
J: TRBJ2-1
D: NA
size: NA
DNA: TGTGCCTGGCCCCGGGGGCTCAATGAGCAGTTCTTC
CDR3: CAWPRGLNEQFF

V: TRBV6-5
J: TRBJ2-1
D: TRBD2
size: NA
DNA: TGTGCCAGCACGGCGGGGGGGGGTGAGCAGTTCTTC
CDR3: CASTAGGGEQFF

V: TRBV5-1
J: TRBJ2-1
D: NA
size: NA
DNA: TGCGCCAGCAGCTCAACTAGCAGGTACAATGAGCAGTTCTTC
CDR3: CASSSTSRYNEQFF

V: TRBV28
J: TRBJ2-7
D: NA
size: NA
DNA: TGTGCCAGCAGACTCGAGGGCCCCTACGAGCAGTACTTC
CDR3: CASRLEGPYEQYF